The T cell receptor beta chain under discussion was sequenced for a study of identical twins. Notes on the study in general: Potential partial confounding of zero-insertion analyses by invariant MAIT and iNKT cells was noted.

TCRdb reprocessed the 5' RACE reads via MiXCR and lists one record per CDR3 protein. Of 500,000 or so distinct CDR3 sequences detected, around 20% appear once; the ten largest clones hold approximately 0.95%. As concerns this clonotype: Antigen specificity is unknown.

These records were also assigned to another study, of T cells expressing NK-cell markers. That source reports: Within the sequenced cohort of eight donors, seven exhibited HCMV seropositivity and one was seronegative. Where several donors were concerned, these clonotypes also led the CD3+CD56-NKG2C+ fraction.

The material sequenced was CD4+ T cells sorted from blood. The receptor was derived from a young woman in good health.

CDR3 nucleotide sequence: TGTGCCAGCAGCTTAGCGGGACAGGGGCTCGCCTACAATGAGCAGTTCTTC. Translation: CASSLAGQGLAYNEQFF. This chain uses TRBV7-2 with TRBJ2-1, with 10 bases fitting TRBD1. This CDR3 spans 17 amino acids. The junction had 4 bases not matched to a gene; V was cut back by 0 bases and J by 2 bases. Germline V gene lookup returns CDR1 SGHTA and CDR2 FQGNSA.